Sequencing of this T cell receptor beta chain was carried out in a study of T-cell reconstitution after alpha-beta-depleted transplantation in children. Trimming removed 0 bases from V and 5 bases from J; junction bases left unmatched: 5. Germline assignment: CDR1 MGHDK and CDR2 SYGVNS. CDR3 length: 16 amino acids. This clonotype appeared a few times. The TCRbeta library incorporated unique molecular identifiers. A single record per CDR3 protein comes from TCRdb applying MiXCR to the PCR reads. The table lists about 600,000 distinct CDR3 sequences, about 10% of them singletons. The source of this sequence is a human donor who donated a stem cell graft to a child with acute myeloid leukemia. The chain combines TRBV25-1 with TRBJ2-7; 12 bases fit TRBD1. Sequenced material: PBMCs from the stem cell graft donor, taken from the stem cell graft. In nucleotides, the CDR3 is TGTGCCAGCAGTGAATATCGGGGACAGGGGGCCCACGAGCAGTACTTC. It encodes CASSEYRGQGAHEQYF.